Presented here are 25 T cell receptor beta chains from one specimen sequenced in a study of blood T cell repertoires in COVID-19. This table comes from immunoSEQ multiplex PCR, and its TCRdb copy is limited to in-frame clones, with some not included. Here the sample spans fewer than 300,000 clones, approximately 85% being singletons. The source material was peripheral blood. The receptors come from a man aged 50-59 years with active or convalescent COVID-19.

The V gene is TRBV2, the J gene TRBJ2-5; D might be TRBD1 (6 bases). CDR1 and CDR2 from the germline V gene are SNHLY and FYNNEI. The CDR3 is 14 amino acids. V lost 5 bases to trimming and J lost 4 bases, with 14 bases between them. CDR3 bases: TGTGCCAGCAGTCCAGGACAGCGCCCAGAGACCCAGTACTTC. Amino acids: CASSPGQRPETQYF.

The chain recombines TRBV27 with TRBJ1-5; TRBD1 matches at 8 bases. The CDR3 covers 15 residues. Germline values: CDR1 MNHEY, CDR2 SMNVEV (reference sequence). Trimming took 2 bases from V and 4 from J; bases not matched to a gene: 4. The DNA for the CDR3 is TGTGCCAGCAGTTTAAACAGGGGGTTAAATCAGCCCCAGCATTTT. Translation: CASSLNRGLNQPQHF.

The chain employs TRBV3-1 (or the pseudogene TRBV3-2) and TRBJ2-7, with D perhaps TRBD2 (7 bases). CDR1 and CDR2 (germline): LGHDT, YNNKEL (reference sequence). CDR3 length: 15 amino acids. V lost 4 bases and J lost 2, with 15 bases in between. This CDR3 reads CASSRGRGATYEQYF. CDR3 DNA sequence: TGTGCCAGCAGCCGGGGCCGGGGGGCGACCTACGAGCAGTACTTC.

V gene TRBV6-6 combines with J gene TRBJ1-6; 7 bases fit TRBD1. Germline assignment: CDR1 MNHNY and CDR2 SVGAGI (reference sequence). J lost 7 bases, V lost 6 bases, and 9 bases had no gene match. CDR3 length equals 15 residues. For the CDR3, the DNA is TGTGCCAGCAGGACTAAGACAGGGTCGAATTCACCCCTCCACTTT. As protein: CASRTKTGSNSPLHF.

This sequence joins TRBV7-3 and TRBJ2-1, with D unresolved. CDR3 length: 15 amino acids. V was pared by 5 bases and J by 6 bases, with 17 bases between. Germline CDR1 is SGHTA and CDR2 is FQGTGA. Written as DNA, the CDR3 is TGTGCCAGCAGCCCCGACGGTGCGGTAGCCAATGAGCAGTTCTTC. The encoded protein is CASSPDGAVANEQFF.

The chain has TRBV5-1 and TRBJ2-5; 8 bases are shared with TRBD1. This CDR3 has 14 amino acids. Germline V gene data show CDR1 as SGHRS and CDR2 as YFSETQ. Trimming cost V 5 bases and J 1 base; bases outside gene matches: 4. CDR3 in amino acids: CASRGQGSQETQYF. CDR3 DNA sequence: TGCGCCAGCAGAGGACAGGGCTCCCAAGAGACCCAGTACTTC.

This clone was observed at least ten times. The V gene is TRBV11-2, the J gene TRBJ2-2; 7 bases are shared with TRBD2. The CDR3 runs 15 residues. CDR1 and CDR2 from the germline V gene are SGHAT and FQNNGV. The V and J ends lost 3 bases and 6 bases, in that order; junction bases with no gene match: 7. The CDR3 here is CASSLDSGLPGELFF. The DNA for the CDR3 is TGTGCCAGCAGCTTGGACTCGGGACTACCCGGGGAGCTGTTTTTT. The full variable domain, completed using reference TRBV11-2 and TRBJ2-2, is EAGVAQSPRYKIIEKRQSVAFWCNPISGHATLYWYQQILGQGPKLLIQFQNNGVVDDSQLPKDRFSAERLKGVDSTLKIQPAKLEDSAVYLCASSLDSGLPGELFFGEGSRLTVL.

The rearrangement links TRBV5-1 to TRBJ2-3; possibly TRBD1 for D (6 bases). Trimming took 5 bases from V and 2 from J, leaving 27 bases between them. Germline CDR1 reads SGHRS; CDR2 reads YFSETQ. The CDR3 spans 19 residues. The CDR3 loop reads CASRLPYRDTLIPTDTQYF. The CDR3 DNA reads TGCGCCAGCAGACTACCTTACCGGGACACCCTAATCCCCACAGATACGCAGTATTTT.

This clone was counted a few times. The chain uses TRBV28 and TRBJ1-3, with TRBD1 identical over 7 bases. The trim removed 4 bases at V and 0 bases at J, leaving 9 bases unmatched. Germline assignment: CDR1 MDHEN and CDR2 SYDVKM. This CDR3 has 17 amino acids. As DNA, the CDR3 is TGTGCCAGCAGTTCCACACCGACAGGGAGCTCTGGAAACACCATATATTTT. It encodes CASSSTPTGSSGNTIYF.

The CDR3 sequence: CASSLTGRGRSNQPQHF. The DNA for the CDR3 is TGTGCCAGCAGTTTAACGGGCAGGGGGCGGTCCAATCAGCCCCAGCATTTT. The V and J genes are TRBV28 and TRBJ1-5; TRBD1 matches 8 bases. This CDR3 has 17 amino acids. Germline trimming cut 2 bases from V and 3 bases from J; bases unmatched to any gene: 9. From germline, CDR1 is MDHEN and CDR2 SYDVKM.

The chain employs TRBV9 and TRBJ2-1; 10 nucleotides line up with TRBD2. Germline CDR1 and CDR2: SGDLS and YYNGEE. V was clipped by 2 bases and J by 7 bases; unmatched bases: 12. There are 17 residues in the CDR3. The CDR3 loop reads CASSVGLAGGYLNEQFF. The CDR3 DNA follows: TGTGCCAGCAGCGTGGGGTTAGCGGGAGGATACCTGAATGAGCAGTTCTTC.

The J gene is TRBJ1-5, the V gene TRBV7-8; 12 nucleotides line up with TRBD1. Per the germline V gene, CDR1 is SGHVS and CDR2 is FQNEAQ. V lost 4 bases, J lost 5 bases, and 9 bases stayed unmatched. The CDR3 sequence is 17 residues long. The CDR3 DNA follows: TGTGCCAGCAGCTCCCTCTTGGGGACAGGGGGCTATCAGCCCCAGCATTTT. Translated, it gives CASSSLLGTGGYQPQHF.

CDR3 coding DNA: TGTGCCAGCAGCACCGGGACTGGATCCACAGATACGCAGTATTTT. The encoded protein is CASSTGTGSTDTQYF. The chain joins TRBV9 to TRBJ2-3; D perhaps matches TRBD2 (6 bases). This CDR3 is 15 amino acids long. V was cut by 4 bases and J by 2 bases, with 14 bases left in between. Per germline, CDR1 SGDLS and CDR2 YYNGEE.

The V and J genes are TRBV2 and TRBJ2-2; 7 positions match TRBD2. The CDR3 has 13 residues. Trimming took 8 bases from V and 1 from J; bases not matched to a gene: 1. CDR1 is SNHLY, CDR2 FYNNEI, per germline. CDR3 region: CASRGVNTGELFF. The CDR3 nucleotides are TGTGCCAGCCGGGGGGTGAACACCGGGGAGCTGTTTTTT. The full variable domain, completed using reference TRBV2 and TRBJ2-2, is EPEVTQTPSHQVTQMGQEVILRCVPISNHLYFYWYRQILGQKVEFLVSFYNNEISEKSEIFDDQFSVERPDGSNFTLKIRSTKLEDSAMYFCASRGVNTGELFFGEGSRLTVL.

This chain connects TRBV28 to TRBJ1-4, with D hard to call. Trimming cost V 5 bases and J 8 bases, with 12 bases left between them. The CDR3 runs 13 residues. Germline values: CDR1 MDHEN, CDR2 SYDVKM. CDR3 amino acids: CASSRSGWEKLFF. The CDR3 DNA follows: TGTGCCAGCAGTAGGTCCGGGTGGGAAAAACTGTTTTTT.

The chain carries TRBV6-5 and TRBJ2-7; TRBD2 is a possible D gene (6 bases). The length of the CDR3 is 13 residues. The V end was cut by 1 base, the J end by 6 bases, with 10 bases between. The germline V gene encodes CDR1 MNHEY and CDR2 SVGAGI. The CDR3 spells CASSYFGGVEQYF. For the CDR3, the DNA is TGTGCCAGCAGTTACTTTGGCGGGGTCGAGCAGTACTTC.

The genes are TRBV2 and TRBJ2-5; D gene unclear. Trimming pared 4 bases from V and 2 bases from J, leaving 11 bases between. This CDR3 has 14 amino acids. Germline CDR1 and CDR2: SNHLY and FYNNEI. CDR3 sequence reads: CASSAQYRQETQYF. The CDR3 nucleotides are TGTGCCAGCAGTGCCCAGTACAGACAAGAGACCCAGTACTTC.

The chain is built from TRBV5-1 and TRBJ2-6; D is unresolved. CDR3 length equals 15 residues. Per germline, CDR1 SGHRS and CDR2 YFSETQ. V lost 6 bases to trimming and J lost 0 bases, with 10 bases between them. The chain's CDR3 is CASKTGPSGANVLTF. CDR3 in DNA: TGCGCCAGCAAAACCGGTCCCTCTGGGGCCAACGTCCTGACTTTC.

This clone was seen a single time. The chain combines TRBV30 with TRBJ1-5, with D tentatively TRBD1 (5 bases). Germline V lookup: CDR1 GTSNPN, CDR2 SVGIG (reference sequence). The CDR3 has 15 residues. V was clipped by 0 bases and J by 4 bases, with 13 bases between them. The CDR3 nucleotides read TGTGCCTGGAGTGTGGGGGGGAGTGGTAATCAGCCCCAGCATTTT. The encoded protein is CAWSVGGSGNQPQHF.

The chain joins TRBV7-3 to TRBJ2-2; tentatively, D is TRBD2 (6 bases). This CDR3 has 12 amino acids. The germline V and J ends were trimmed by 8 bases and 5 bases, with 9 bases remaining between them. From germline, CDR1 is SGHTA and CDR2 FQGTGA. CDR3 in amino acids: CASGGTTGELFF. The CDR3 DNA follows: TGTGCCAGCGGGGGGACTACCGGGGAGCTGTTTTTT.

This clone came up a few times. The chain links TRBV7-2 to TRBJ2-5; 9 bases agree with TRBD1. Per the germline V gene, CDR1 is SGHTA and CDR2 is FQGNSA. V shed 6 bases, J shed 9 bases, and the junction held 14 bases outside the gene matches. The CDR3 is 15 residues long. Written as DNA, the CDR3 is TGTGCCAGCAGTCCAACGGGACAGGGAAGACGGGCCCAGTACTTC. As protein: CASSPTGQGRRAQYF.

The chain uses TRBV7-9 and TRBJ1-6; 8 bases fit TRBD1. Germline CDR1 SEHNR, CDR2 FQNEAQ (reference sequence). Losses at the gene ends were 8 bases for V and 8 bases for J; bases not matched to a gene: 5. The CDR3 has 13 residues. The DNA for the CDR3 is TGTGCCAGCGCCAGGGGGCTGGATTCACCCCTCCACTTT. Translation gives CASARGLDSPLHF.

In its sample, this clone was seen once. V and J are TRBV6-1 and TRBJ1-5; D gene uncertain. The germline V and J ends were trimmed by 0 bases and 9 bases, with 12 bases remaining between them. Germline values: CDR1 MNHNS, CDR2 SASEGT. This CDR3 has 14 amino acids. The CDR3 nucleotides read TGTGCCAGCAGTGAAGCGAGGAAGCGGGGGCCCCAGCATTTT. It specifies CASSEARKRGPQHF.

The chain is built from TRBV28 and TRBJ2-6; 8 bases fit TRBD1. Trimming took 2 bases from V and 1 from J; bases not matched to a gene: 16. CDR1 MDHEN and CDR2 SYDVKM come from the germline V gene. The CDR3 covers 21 residues. The CDR3 nucleotides are TGTGCCAGCAGTTTAAAGATTACCCGGGACAGGTCTCGTTCTGGGGCCAACGTCCTGACTTTC. Translated: CASSLKITRDRSRSGANVLTF.

This chain joins TRBV6-5 and TRBJ1-2, with TRBD1 identical over 11 bases. CDR1 is MNHEY, CDR2 SVGAGI, per germline. There are 15 residues in the CDR3. J lost 5 bases, V lost 7 bases, and 9 bases had no gene match. CDR3 coding DNA: TGTGCCAGCAAGCGTACCGGACAGGGGGCGTATGGCTACACCTTC. This encodes CASKRTGQGAYGYTF.